The present TCR beta chain was sequenced within a study of OX40 agonist ivuxolimab in advanced cancers. Study context: Checkpoint inhibitors had been given previously to over 30% of patients. Notes on the study in general: Both CD4+ and CD8+ T cell populations in blood had undergone clonal expansion by week 6 at 0.1 to 3.0 mg/kg.

CDR1 and CDR2 (germline): LGHNA, YNFKEQ. The V and J ends lost 4 bases and 9 bases, in that order; junction bases with no gene match: 10. The CDR3 runs to 16 residues. Clones were sequenced by immunoSEQ multiplex PCR, and TCRdb holds only the in-frame ones, with some missing. The sample consists of roughly 86,000 clones, about 90% of them appearing once. On this clone: The antigen is unknown.

The J gene is TRBJ2-1, the V gene TRBV4-2; 12 nucleotides match TRBD1. The clonotype was recovered from an adult with an advanced solid tumor such as melanoma, head and neck, liver or kidney cancer. The specimen comprised CD4+ or CD8+ T cells sorted from blood, sampled in a trial of the OX40 agonist ivuxolimab. The CDR3 is CASSPPGDRGRSEQFF. The CDR3 DNA reads as TGTGCCAGCAGCCCCCCTGGGGACAGGGGGCGAAGTGAGCAGTTCTTC.